This T cell receptor beta chain originates from a study of cytomegalovirus exposure and HLA in healthy donors. Study in general: There were 100 million to 120 million unique TCR beta sequences, drawn from 150 million to 200 million T cells, in an earlier analysis. Most genotyped donors, approximately 81% of more than 300, had Caucasian-associated genetic ancestry.

With 60 Vbeta and 13 Jbeta primers, the PCR was carried out. Assay: immunoSEQ multiplex PCR; the TCRdb copy retains only in-frame clones and omits some. The sample lists around 150,000 clones, 75% to 80% occurring once. Per germline, CDR1 MRHNA and CDR2 SNTAGT. V dropped 11 bases and J dropped 6; count of bases not matched to a gene: 6. The CDR3 consists of 12 residues. This rearrangement joins TRBV6-4 to TRBJ2-1; 8 nucleotides line up with TRBD2. The sample comprised PBMCs. This TCR came from a man aged 30-40 years in good health and CMV-seronegative. The CDR3 sequence: CAGRGGVNEQFF. CDR3 bases: TGTGCCGGACGGGGGGGGGTCAATGAGCAGTTCTTC.